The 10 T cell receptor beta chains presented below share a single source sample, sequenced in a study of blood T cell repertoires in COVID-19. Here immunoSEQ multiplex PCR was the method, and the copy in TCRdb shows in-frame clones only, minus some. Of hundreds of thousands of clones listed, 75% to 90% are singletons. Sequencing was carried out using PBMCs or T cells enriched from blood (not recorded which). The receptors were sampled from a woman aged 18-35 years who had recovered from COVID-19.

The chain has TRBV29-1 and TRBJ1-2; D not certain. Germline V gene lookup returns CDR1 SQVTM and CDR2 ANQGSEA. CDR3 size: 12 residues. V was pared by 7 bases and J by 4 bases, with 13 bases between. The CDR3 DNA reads TGCAGCGCGGCCGGAGGGATCTATGGCTACACCTTC. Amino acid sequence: CSAAGGIYGYTF.

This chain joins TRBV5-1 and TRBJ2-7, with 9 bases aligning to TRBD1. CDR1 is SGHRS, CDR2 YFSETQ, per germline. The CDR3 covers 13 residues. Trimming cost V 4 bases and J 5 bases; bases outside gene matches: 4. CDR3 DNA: TGCGCCAGCAGCCCCGGGACAGGGAACGAGCAGTACTTC. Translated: CASSPGTGNEQYF.

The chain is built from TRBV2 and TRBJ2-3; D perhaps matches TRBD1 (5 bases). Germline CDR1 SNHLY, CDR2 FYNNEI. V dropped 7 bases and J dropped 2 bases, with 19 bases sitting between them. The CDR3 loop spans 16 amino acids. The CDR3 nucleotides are TGTGCCAGCACCGAAACCAGCAGGGTATCCACAGATACGCAGTATTTT. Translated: CASTETSRVSTDTQYF.

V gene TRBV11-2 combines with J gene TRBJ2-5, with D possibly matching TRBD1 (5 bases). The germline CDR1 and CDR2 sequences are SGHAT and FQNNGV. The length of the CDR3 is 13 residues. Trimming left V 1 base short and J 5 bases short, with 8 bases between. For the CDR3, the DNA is TGTGCCAGCAGCTTAGGGGGCGGTGAGACCCAGTACTTC. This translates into CASSLGGGETQYF. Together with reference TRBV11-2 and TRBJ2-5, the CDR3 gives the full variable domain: EAGVAQSPRYKIIEKRQSVAFWCNPISGHATLYWYQQILGQGPKLLIQFQNNGVVDDSQLPKDRFSAERLKGVDSTLKIQPAKLEDSAVYLCASSLGGGETQYFGPGTRLLVL.

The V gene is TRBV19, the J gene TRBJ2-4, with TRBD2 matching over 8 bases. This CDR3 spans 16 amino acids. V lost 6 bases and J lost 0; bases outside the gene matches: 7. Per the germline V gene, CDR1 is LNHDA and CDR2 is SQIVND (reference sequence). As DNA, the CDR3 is TGTGCCAGTAGCCTTGCTAGCGGGTTAGCCAAAAACATTCAGTACTTC. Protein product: CASSLASGLAKNIQYF.

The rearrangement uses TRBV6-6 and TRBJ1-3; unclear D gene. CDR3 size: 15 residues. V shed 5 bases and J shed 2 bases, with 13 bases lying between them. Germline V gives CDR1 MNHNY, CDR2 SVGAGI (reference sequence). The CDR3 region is CASSPLPGAGNTIYF. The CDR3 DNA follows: TGTGCCAGCAGTCCCCTCCCCGGGGCTGGAAACACCATATATTTT.

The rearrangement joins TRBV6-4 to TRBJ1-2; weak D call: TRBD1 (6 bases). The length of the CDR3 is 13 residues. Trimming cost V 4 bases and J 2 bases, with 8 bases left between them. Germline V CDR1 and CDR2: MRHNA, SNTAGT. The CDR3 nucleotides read TGTGCCAGCAGTGGACAGGAGAACTATGGCTACACCTTC. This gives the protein CASSGQENYGYTF.

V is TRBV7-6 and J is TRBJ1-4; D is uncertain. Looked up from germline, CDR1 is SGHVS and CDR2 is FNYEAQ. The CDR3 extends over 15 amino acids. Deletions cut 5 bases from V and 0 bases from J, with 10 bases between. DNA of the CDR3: TGTGCCAGCAGCAAATACGGTGCAACTAATGAAAAACTGTTTTTT. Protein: CASSKYGATNEKLFF.

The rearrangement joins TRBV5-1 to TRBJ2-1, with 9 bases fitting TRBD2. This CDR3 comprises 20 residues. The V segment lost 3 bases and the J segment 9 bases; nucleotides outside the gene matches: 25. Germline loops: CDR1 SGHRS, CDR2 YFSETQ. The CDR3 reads CASSWTPSPPRGGSMGEQFF. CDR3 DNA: TGCGCCAGCAGCTGGACCCCATCCCCCCCGCGGGGGGGTTCGATGGGTGAGCAGTTCTTC.

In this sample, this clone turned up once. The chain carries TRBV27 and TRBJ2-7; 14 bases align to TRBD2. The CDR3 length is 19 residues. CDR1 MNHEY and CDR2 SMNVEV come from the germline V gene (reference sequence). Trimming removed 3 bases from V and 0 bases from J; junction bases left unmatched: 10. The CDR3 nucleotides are TGTGCCAGCAGTTTGGCAGGGACTAGCGGGGGCCAAAGCTCCTACGAGCAGTACTTC. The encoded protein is CASSLAGTSGGQSSYEQYF.